This section outlines one T cell receptor (beta chain) sequence together with its context. The data belong to a study of cytomegalovirus exposure and HLA in healthy donors. A multiplex PCR was run with 60 Vbeta primers and 13 Jbeta primers. Some clones are missing from TCRdb's copy, which holds only in-frame ones; the method was immunoSEQ multiplex PCR. The repertoire has about 190,000 clones, 75% to 90% of them found once; the top ten carry 1% to 1.4%. The TCR originated in a boy aged 2 to 10 in good health and CMV-seronegative. The specimen sequenced was PBMCs.

The chain's CDR3 is CASSTGGVNTEAFF. The CDR3 DNA follows: TGTGCCAGCAGCACCGGGGGGGTGAACACTGAAGCTTTCTTT. The V call is TRBV5-4, the J call TRBJ1-1; TRBD1 might be the D (5 bases). CDR1 SGHNT and CDR2 YYREEE come from the germline V gene (reference sequence). The CDR3 length is 14 residues. With 4 bases removed from V and 0 bases from J, the gap between germline ends came to 10 bases.